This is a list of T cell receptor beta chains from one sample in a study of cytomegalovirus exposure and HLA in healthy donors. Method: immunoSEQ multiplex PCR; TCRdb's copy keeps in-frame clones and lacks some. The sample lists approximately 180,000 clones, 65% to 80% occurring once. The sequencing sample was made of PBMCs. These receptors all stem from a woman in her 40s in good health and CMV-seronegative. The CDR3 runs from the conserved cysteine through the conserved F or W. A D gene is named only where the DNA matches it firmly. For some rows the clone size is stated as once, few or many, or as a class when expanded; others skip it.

CASSLGPSGRVYIQYF,TGTGCCAGCAGCTTAGGGCCTAGCGGGAGGGTATACATTCAGTACTTC,TRBV11-3,TRBD2,TRBJ2-4,-
CASTRYLAGNNEQFF,TGTGCCAGCACCCGATACCTAGCGGGAAACAATGAGCAGTTCTTC,TRBV6-6,TRBD2,TRBJ2-1,-
CASSSPGQDPRYTF,TGTGCCAGCAGTTCCCCGGGACAGGATCCGCGCTACACCTTC,TRBV6-5,TRBD1,TRBJ1-2,-
CASSSRPPAGGPLEQFF,TGTGCCAGCAGCTCCCGACCCCCAGCGGGAGGGCCTTTGGAGCAGTTCTTC,TRBV2,TRBD2,TRBJ2-1,-
CASSRAGFSEQYF,TGTGCCAGCAGCCGGGCGGGCTTCTCCGAGCAGTACTTC,TRBV7-9,-,TRBJ2-7,-
CASGLPDRAGNTIYF,TGTGCCAGCGGCCTGCCGGACAGGGCAGGAAACACCATATATTTT,TRBV7-9,TRBD1,TRBJ1-3,-
CASSFGTGANYGYTF,TGTGCCAGCAGCTTTGGGACAGGGGCTAACTATGGCTACACCTTC,TRBV7-3,TRBD1,TRBJ1-2,-
CASSNKAGGGNQPQHF,TGTGCCAGCAGCAATAAGGCAGGGGGCGGCAATCAGCCCCAGCATTTT,TRBV21-1,-,TRBJ1-5,-
CASSSTGTGTDTQYF,TGTGCCAGCAGCTCGACAGGGACTGGCACAGATACGCAGTATTTT,TRBV6-1,-,TRBJ2-3,-
CASSLSSGMVSRQFF,TGTGCCTCAAGCTTAAGTAGCGGGATGGTATCCCGTCAGTTCTTC,TRBV7-9,TRBD2,TRBJ2-1,-
CASSGLLRGNYEQYF,TGTGCCAGCAGTGGGTTGTTGCGAGGGAACTACGAGCAGTACTTC,TRBV2,-,TRBJ2-7,-
CASSLGLNQPQHF,TGTGCCAGCAGTTTAGGCCTCAATCAGCCCCAGCATTTT,TRBV7-3,-,TRBJ1-5,-
CASSASSGGFRSGELFF,TGTGCCAGCAGCGCAAGCTCAGGGGGCTTTAGGTCCGGGGAGCTGTTTTTT,TRBV9,TRBD1,TRBJ2-2,-
CASSTYLAGGHNEQFF,TGTGCCAGCAGCACCTACCTAGCGGGGGGGCACAATGAGCAGTTCTTC,TRBV7-9,TRBD2,TRBJ2-1,-
CASSAPRRGTNEKLFF,TGTGCCAGCAGCGCCCCCCGCCGGGGAACTAATGAAAAACTGTTTTTT,TRBV9,-,TRBJ1-4,few
CASSLQGNSQETQYF,TGTGCCAGCTCACTTCAGGGGAATAGCCAAGAGACCCAGTACTTC,TRBV18,-,TRBJ2-5,-
CASSQGTQQGAMGEIAFF,TGTGCCAGCAGCCAAGGCACCCAACAGGGGGCGATGGGGGAGATAGCTTTCTTT,TRBV4-2,TRBD1,TRBJ1-1,-
CASSVEVLRF,TGTGCCAGCAGCGTAGAAGTACTCCGCTTT,TRBV9,-,TRBJ1-1,-
CASSFDRIVVYEQYF,TGTGCCAGCAGTTTTGACAGAATAGTAGTATACGAGCAGTACTTC,TRBV28,-,TRBJ2-7,-
CASSLETSIWYEQFF,TGTGCCAGCAGCTTAGAAACGTCTATATGGTATGAGCAGTTCTTC,TRBV7-2,-,TRBJ2-1,-
CAISESVAGATDTQYF,TGTGCCATCAGTGAGTCTGTGGCAGGGGCCACAGATACGCAGTATTTT,TRBV10-3,-,TRBJ2-3,-
CASSLTADTQYF,TGTGCCAGCAGCCTAACGGCAGATACGCAGTATTTT,TRBV7-9,-,TRBJ2-3,-
CASSSLGGSTDTQYF,TGTGCCAGCAGCTCCCTCGGCGGGAGCACAGATACGCAGTATTTT,TRBV7-9,-,TRBJ2-3,once
CASSQDGTGGAGANVLTF,TGCGCCAGCAGCCAAGACGGGACAGGGGGCGCTGGGGCCAACGTCCTGACTTTC,TRBV4-3,TRBD1,TRBJ2-6,-
CAWRFPHDPLRVYGYTF,TGTGCCTGGAGATTCCCTCATGACCCGCTCAGGGTCTATGGCTACACCTTC,TRBV30,-,TRBJ1-2,-
CASSQYRAYISGANVLTF,TGTGCCAGCAGCCAATACAGGGCCTACATATCTGGGGCCAACGTCCTGACTTTC,TRBV28,-,TRBJ2-6,-
CASSEAGGITEAFF,TGTGCCAGCAGTGAAGCTGGGGGGATCACTGAAGCTTTCTTT,TRBV2,-,TRBJ1-1,-
CAWRGQGAHQPQHF,TGTGCCTGGCGGGGACAGGGGGCTCATCAGCCCCAGCATTTT,TRBV30,TRBD1,TRBJ1-5,-
CASSLIGSGNIQYF,TGTGCCAGCAGCTTAATAGGGTCGGGGAACATTCAGTACTTC,TRBV7-2,-,TRBJ2-4,-